Described below is a single T cell receptor (beta chain) sequence and its context. Antigen unknown. The data derive from a study of CD8+ T cells in alopecia areata. Study-level results: Clonality in lesional scalp, especially alopecia totalis/universalis, exceeded that of normal scalp. Tissue-resident alphabeta T cells belonging to normal skin likewise get sequenced within scalp specimens. TCR sharing was clearer in mice than between patients, perhaps partly owing to patient HLA diversity.

Starting from PBMCs, sorting isolated CD4+ and CD8+ T cells. cDNA reverse transcribed from extracted RNA served as the sequencing template. Generated by immunoSEQ multiplex PCR, the TCRdb table keeps only in-frame clones and is missing some. The sample lists around 120,000 clones; 55% to 70% were seen once. The sequence was collected from a human donor in good health. The sequenced sample was CD4+ T cells sorted from blood.

CDR3 protein: CSVTNRGLAGKETQYF. The CDR3 region has the DNA TGCAGCGTTACGAACAGAGGACTAGCGGGGAAAGAGACCCAGTACTTC. The chain combines TRBV29-1 with TRBJ2-5; 12 bases map to TRBD2. The CDR3 length is 16 residues. V was pared by 5 bases and J by 3 bases, with 10 bases of the junction left unmatched. Germline assignment: CDR1 SQVTM and CDR2 ANQGSEA.